What follows describes a single T cell receptor beta chain. TCRdb keeps only in-frame clones here, not all; method: immunoSEQ multiplex PCR. The table shows over 200,000 clones, with roughly 86% occurring only once. CDR3 length: 13 residues. V was pared by 4 bases and J by 7 bases, with 14 bases between. Germline CDR1 SGHNT, CDR2 YYREEE (reference sequence). The entry originates in a study of blood T cell repertoires in COVID-19. Study overall: Donors in the United States, Italy and Spain gave samples during acute or convalescent COVID-19.

This clonotype originated in a woman in her sixties with acute or convalescent COVID-19. The source material was peripheral blood. The chain links TRBV5-4 to TRBJ1-1; unclear D gene. The CDR3 bases are TGTGCCAGCAGCACGGGTGGTTTTAATGAAGCTTTCTTT. This codes for CASSTGGFNEAFF. The whole variable domain, filled in from reference TRBV5-4 and TRBJ1-1, reads ETGVTQSPTHLIKTRGQQVTLRCSSQSGHNTVSWYQQALGQGPQFIFQYYREEENGRGNFPPRFSGLQFPNYSSELNVNALELDDSALYLCASSTGGFNEAFFGQGTRLTVV.